The next 14 T cell receptor beta chains were all read from a single sample in a study of T cell clusters in autoimmune cytopenias. About 37,500 genome equivalents of blood DNA were amplified for TRB. TRB was amplified by touch-down multiplex PCR, primer pools A and B combined. With the multiplex PCR reads reprocessed, TCRdb shows one record per CDR3 protein and no DNA. This table lists about 8,300 distinct CDR3 sequences. Sequencing was done on a sample of peripheral blood. The receptor source for this set is a human donor with an autoimmune cytopenia or autoimmune hepatitis (not recorded which).

This clonotype counts as medium-sized by frequency. The CDR3 reads CASSFGAVSTDTQYF. V usage is TRBV5-5 and J usage is TRBJ2-3; the D call from TCRdb, TRBD1, cannot be confirmed without DNA. The CDR3 totals 15 residues. The germline V gene has CDR1 SGHKS and CDR2 YYEKEE (reference sequence).

By frequency, this clonotype is medium-sized. This sequence joins TRBV5-1 and TRBJ1-3; there is no DNA to check the TCRdb D call of TRBD1. This CDR3 contains 15 residues. Germline V gene sequence: CDR1 SGHRS, CDR2 YFSETQ. CDR3 sequence: CASSYAPDPGNTIYF.

The chain couples TRBV7-9 to TRBJ2-1. The length of the CDR3 is 13 residues. The V gene's germline CDR1 is SEHNR and CDR2 FQNEAQ (reference sequence). CDR3: CASSHRRTNEQFF.

This chain uses TRBV6-2 or TRBV6-3 with TRBJ2-1; the D gene TCRdb calls, TRBD1, cannot be checked with no DNA. The CDR3 is 16 residues long. The V gene's germline CDR1 is MNHEY and CDR2 SVGEGT. The CDR3 loop is CASSYSRTGLNNEQFF.

This clonotype shows up as medium-sized by frequency. The chain is built from TRBV24-1 and TRBJ2-1; TCRdb indicates TRBD2, and absent DNA this call remains unverified. The CDR3 is 13 amino acids. Germline V gene sequence: CDR1 KGHDR, CDR2 SFDVKD. CDR3 loop: CATSDAEGDEQFF.

The chain links TRBV27 to TRBJ2-1. Germline values: CDR1 MNHEY, CDR2 SMNVEV (reference sequence). The CDR3 runs 13 residues. The CDR3 here is CASRRRTYNEQFF.

This clonotype counts as medium-sized by frequency. The gene calls are TRBV18 and TRBJ1-2. Germline lookup yields CDR1 KGHSH and CDR2 LQKENI. CDR3 size: 13 residues. CDR3 sequence: CASSPQGARGYTF.

The rearrangement links TRBV7-9 to TRBJ2-3. Germline V gene sequence: CDR1 SEHNR, CDR2 FQNEAQ (reference sequence). The CDR3 length is 13 residues. CDR3 residues: CASSFLGTDTQYF.

The rearrangement joins TRBV15 to TRBJ2-2; TCRdb proposes TRBD2, but this gene call is untestable without DNA. The CDR3 runs 16 residues. CDR1 and CDR2 from the germline V gene are LNHNV and YYDKDF (reference sequence). Here the CDR3 reads CATSRDQASGTGELFF.

Its frequency marks this clonotype as medium-sized (0.01 to 0.1%). This rearrangement joins TRBV5-5 to TRBJ2-7. The CDR3 loop spans 13 amino acids. Per germline, CDR1 SGHKS and CDR2 YYEKEE (reference sequence). CDR3 region: CASSLQGPYEQYF. Drawing the rest from reference TRBV5-5 and TRBJ2-7, the complete variable domain is DAGVTQSPTHLIKTRGQQVTLRCSPISGHKSVSWYQQVLGQGPQFIFQYYEKEERGRGNFPDRFSARQFPNYSSELNVNALLLGDSALYLCASSLQGPYEQYFGPGTRLTVT.

By frequency, this clonotype is medium-sized. CDR3 loop: CASSPGATNEKLFF. The chain employs TRBV18 and TRBJ1-4. The CDR3 has 14 residues. Germline values: CDR1 KGHSH, CDR2 LQKENI.

The rearrangement links TRBV5-6 to TRBJ2-5. Germline V gives CDR1 SGHDT, CDR2 YYEEEE. CDR3 size: 13 residues. CDR3 loop: CASRTQVRETQYF.

This clonotype is classed as medium-sized by frequency. The chain couples TRBV6-5 to TRBJ2-5; the TCRdb D gene call, TRBD1, has no DNA to confirm it. Germline CDR1 is MNHEY and CDR2 is SVGAGI. The CDR3 has 13 residues. The CDR3 reads CASSYFRGETQYF.

In terms of frequency, this clonotype is medium-sized. The V call is TRBV29-1, the J call TRBJ1-1. Germline CDR1 SQVTM, CDR2 ANQGSEA. CDR3 length: 12 residues. The CDR3 is CSGAKTNTEAFF.